Following are 5 T cell receptor beta chains from one sample sequenced in a study of blood T cells in healthy people across ages. Together with a sample-barcoded 5' primer, a J-beta primer mix was included in a second PCR lasting 7 to 11 cycles. TCRdb processed the 5' RACE reads anew with MiXCR; each CDR3 protein has one entry. The sample carries just under 900,000 distinct CDR3 sequences, less than 35% recorded once. Sequencing input: blood. The receptor set was obtained from a woman older than 75 in good health.

The genes are TRBV2 and TRBJ1-1; weak D call: TRBD1 (5 bases). Germline V CDR1 and CDR2: SNHLY, FYNNEI. The CDR3 contains 15 residues. The V and J ends lost 4 bases and 2 bases respectively, with 14 bases between them. CDR3 DNA sequence: TGTGCCAGCAGTGTCCGGGTGGGGGGAAACACTGAAGCTTTCTTT. It codes for CASSVRVGGNTEAFF.

Many counts were recorded for this clonotype. The V call is TRBV3-1, the J call TRBJ1-4, with D perhaps TRBD1 (6 bases). CDR1 LGHDT and CDR2 YNNKEL come from the germline V gene (reference sequence). V was clipped by 2 bases and J by 7 bases, with 20 bases between them. CDR3 length: 17 residues. The CDR3 DNA is TGTGCCAGCAGCCAATTTGCAGGGGCAGTAACGGGTGAAAAACTGTTTTTT. Residues: CASSQFAGAVTGEKLFF.

This CDR3 reads CASSKALLIGPEGKEQYF. As DNA, the CDR3 is TGTGCCAGCAGCAAAGCGCTTTTGATAGGTCCGGAGGGAAAGGAGCAGTACTTC. The V gene is TRBV21-1, the J gene TRBJ2-5; the listed D gene, TRBD2, was not tested against the DNA. TRBV21-1 is marked as a pseudogene. The CDR3 contains 18 residues.

Regarding this clonotype: An end of the junction differs from the germline gene, which may be a read error. This chain joins TRBV4-1 and TRBJ2-2; 8 bases match TRBD1. The V gene's germline CDR1 is MGHRA and CDR2 YSYEKL. The CDR3 is 16 residues long. The CDR3: CASSPQMRTGSGERFF. The DNA for the CDR3 is TGCGCCAGCAGCCCTCAAATGAGGACAGGGTCAGGGGAGCGGTTTTTT.

For this clonotype: One end of the junction is discordant with germline, which a read error may explain. The rearrangement joins TRBV5-1 to TRBJ2-3, with TRBD2 matching over 11 bases. The CDR3 contains 16 residues. The V gene's germline CDR1 is SGHRS and CDR2 YFSETQ. The CDR3 DNA reads TGCGCCAGCAGCTTGGAGCTAGCGGGAGGCACAGATATGCAGTATTTT. This encodes CASSLELAGGTDMQYF. The full variable domain, completed using reference TRBV5-1 and TRBJ2-3, is KAGVTQTPRYLIKTRGQQVTLSCSPISGHRSVSWYQQTPGQGLQFLFEYFSETQRNKGNFPGRFSGRQFSNSRSEMNVSTLELGDSALYLCASSLELAGGTDMQYFGPGTRLTVL.